Below are 27 T cell receptor beta chains sequenced from a single sample in a study of OX40 agonist ivuxolimab in advanced cancers. The protocol was immunoSEQ multiplex PCR, while the TCRdb copy is restricted to in-frame clones and leaves out a portion. The sample has 60,000 to 100,000 clones, 92% seen once. The sequencing here drew on CD4+ or CD8+ T cells sorted from blood, taken in a trial of the OX40 agonist ivuxolimab. Every receptor here comes from an adult with an advanced solid tumor such as melanoma, head and neck, liver or kidney cancer.

The CDR3 here is CASREDPNRLLNTEAFF. The CDR3 DNA reads as TGTGCCAGCCGGGAGGATCCCAACAGGCTACTGAACACTGAAGCTTTCTTT. The chain carries TRBV28 and TRBJ1-1, with a tentative D call TRBD1 (5 bases). The CDR3 runs to 17 residues. Per the germline V gene, CDR1 is MDHEN and CDR2 is SYDVKM. The ends were cut back, 8 bases at V and 0 bases at J, with 22 bases in the middle.

This chain joins TRBV19 and TRBJ2-7; TRBD2 is a possible D gene (6 bases). The CDR3 sequence is 14 residues long. Germline V gene data show CDR1 as LNHDA and CDR2 as SQIVND (reference sequence). Trimming cost V 5 bases and J 7 bases, with 18 bases left between them. The CDR3 spells CASSPGGVGTEQYF. In nucleotides, the CDR3 is TGTGCCAGTAGTCCCGGCGGGGTGGGGACGGAGCAGTACTTC.

The V and J genes are TRBV29-1 and TRBJ2-1; D not resolved. The CDR3 loop spans 14 amino acids. Looked up from germline, CDR1 is SQVTM and CDR2 is ANQGSEA. Trimming left V 2 bases short and J 0 bases short, with 8 bases between. In nucleotides, the CDR3 is TGCAGCGTTGAACCCGGCCCCTCCTACAATGAGCAGTTCTTC. This translates into CSVEPGPSYNEQFF.

The chain has TRBV18 and TRBJ1-2, with 8 bases identical to TRBD1. After removal of 4 bases from V and 2 bases from J, the junction contained 12 bases not matched to a gene. Looked up from germline, CDR1 is KGHSH and CDR2 is LQKENI. The CDR3 runs 17 residues. Here the CDR3 reads CASSLQTGAQTNYGYTF. CDR3 DNA sequence: TGTGCCAGCTCACTTCAGACAGGGGCCCAAACAAACTATGGCTACACCTTC.

J is TRBJ2-6 and V is TRBV19; D gene uncertain. The V end lost 4 bases, the J end lost 2 bases, and 3 bases lay between the germline ends. CDR3 length: 13 amino acids. Germline CDR1 reads LNHDA; CDR2 reads SQIVND (reference sequence). The CDR3 DNA is TGTGCCAGTAGTAGTACTGGGGCCAACGTCCTGACTTTC. This sequence encodes CASSSTGANVLTF.

The V call is TRBV11-2, the J call TRBJ2-7; either TRBD1 or TRBD2 may fit D (5 bases each). Germline assignment: CDR1 SGHAT and CDR2 FQNNGV. The CDR3 contains 15 residues. The ends were cut back, 5 bases at V and 3 bases at J, with 17 bases in the middle. The CDR3 nucleotides are TGTGCCAGCAGCAGTGTACCGGGACGGTACTACGAGCAGTACTTC. Encoded protein: CASSSVPGRYYEQYF.

J is TRBJ2-7 and V is TRBV11-3; no clear D. Germline CDR1 and CDR2: SGHNT and YENEEA. V was trimmed by 0 bases and J by 3 bases, leaving 6 bases between them. CDR3 length: 13 amino acids. The CDR3 sequence: CASSLDRLYEQYF. CDR3 DNA: TGTGCCAGCAGCTTAGACAGACTCTACGAGCAGTACTTC.

This clone appeared once. The chain links TRBV7-6 to TRBJ2-1; D is perhaps TRBD2 (6 bases). Trimming stripped 1 base from V and 8 bases from J, with 12 bases between. The length of the CDR3 is 14 residues. CDR1 SGHVS and CDR2 FNYEAQ come from the germline V gene. The CDR3 loop is CASSLGRRGDEQFF. CDR3 DNA: TGTGCCAGCAGCTTAGGGCGGAGGGGTGATGAGCAGTTCTTC.

This clone was counted a few times. The rearrangement joins TRBV5-6 to TRBJ1-5, with TRBD1 as a possible D gene (5 bases). Trimming took 1 base from V and 11 from J, leaving 13 bases between them. The CDR3 runs 13 residues. CDR1 SGHDT and CDR2 YYEEEE come from the germline V gene. CDR3 amino acids: CASSLRLSGAQHF. In DNA, the CDR3 is TGTGCCAGCAGCTTGCGCCTATCGGGGGCCCAGCATTTT.

The J gene is TRBJ2-2, the V gene TRBV19; TRBD2 aligns across 7 bases. V shed 3 bases and J 4 bases; nucleotides not matched to a gene: 5. Looked up from germline, CDR1 is LNHDA and CDR2 is SQIVND (reference sequence). The length of the CDR3 is 15 residues. CDR3 protein: CASSIGAGATGELFF. CDR3 DNA sequence: TGTGCCAGTAGTATCGGTGCGGGAGCCACCGGGGAGCTGTTTTTT.

V and J are TRBV18 and TRBJ2-7; D is perhaps TRBD1 (5 bases). Germline-derived CDR1 and CDR2 are KGHSH and LQKENI. CDR3 size: 12 residues. Trimming cost V 1 base and J 5 bases, with 6 bases left between them. The CDR3 reads CASSPQGHEQYF. DNA for the CDR3: TGTGCCAGCTCACCACAGGGGCACGAGCAGTACTTC.

The chain has TRBV5-1 and TRBJ2-1; 8 positions match TRBD1. Germline V gene sequence: CDR1 SGHRS, CDR2 YFSETQ. Germline trimming cut 4 bases from V and 8 bases from J; bases unmatched to any gene: 11. This CDR3 region has 15 residues. CDR3 residues: CASSPNPTGAYEQFF. In DNA form, the CDR3 reads TGCGCCAGCAGCCCGAACCCGACAGGGGCCTATGAGCAGTTCTTC.

In its sample, this clone was seen a few times. This chain links TRBV29-1 with TRBJ1-4; no clear D. Germline assignment: CDR1 SQVTM and CDR2 ANQGSEA. CDR3 length: 11 residues. The germline V and J ends were trimmed by 5 bases and 7 bases, with 8 bases remaining between them. The CDR3 sequence: CSVRLGEKLFF. In DNA, the CDR3 is TGCAGCGTTCGGTTGGGTGAAAAACTGTTTTTT.

This sequence joins TRBV2 and TRBJ1-2; weak D call: TRBD1 (5 bases). The CDR3 sequence is 15 residues long. Deletions cut 3 bases from V and 0 bases from J, with 11 bases between. CDR1 and CDR2 (germline): SNHLY, FYNNEI. This CDR3 is CASSEGGGSNYGYTF. CDR3 DNA sequence: TGTGCCAGCAGTGAGGGCGGGGGTTCTAACTATGGCTACACCTTC.

V and J are TRBV2 and TRBJ2-5; no firm D call. V lost 5 bases and J 5 bases, leaving 15 bases between the germline ends. The germline V gene encodes CDR1 SNHLY and CDR2 FYNNEI. This CDR3 region has 14 residues. Written as DNA, the CDR3 is TGTGCCAGCAGTAGAGCGTTAGAAGGGGAGACCCAGTACTTC. As protein: CASSRALEGETQYF.

V is TRBV19 and J is TRBJ2-5; D is uncertain. The J call may be in error: the DNA end matches TRBJ2-7 better. Germline-derived CDR1 and CDR2 are LNHDA and SQIVND (reference sequence). The CDR3 is 14 amino acids. In nucleotides, the CDR3 is TGTGCCAGTAGTAGTCAAGCCACGGCCTACGAGCAGTACTTC. Its translation is CASSSQATAYEQYF.

J is TRBJ1-1 and V is TRBV11-3; D ambiguous. Germline CDR1 is SGHNT and CDR2 is YENEEA. The ends were cut back, 5 bases at V and 0 bases at J, with 10 bases in the middle. This CDR3 is built from 14 residues. The CDR3 region has the DNA TGTGCCAGCAGCCCCGGGTCCGTGAACACTGAAGCTTTCTTT. Amino acid sequence: CASSPGSVNTEAFF.

J is TRBJ1-5 and V is TRBV19; 7 bases map to TRBD1. There are 14 residues in the CDR3. With 4 bases clipped from V and 4 bases from J, the junction kept 4 bases outside the gene matches. Germline CDR1 reads LNHDA; CDR2 reads SQIVND (reference sequence). CDR3 coding DNA: TGTGCCAGTAGTACTAGGACAGGTAATCAGCCCCAGCATTTT. It codes for CASSTRTGNQPQHF.

This chain uses TRBV19 with TRBJ2-5; 10 bases line up with TRBD2. CDR1 is LNHDA, CDR2 SQIVND, per germline (reference sequence). The trim removed 1 base at V and 5 bases at J, leaving 4 bases unmatched. CDR3 size: 15 residues. The CDR3 sequence: CASSIAAAGGETQYF. CDR3 bases: TGTGCCAGTAGTATAGCAGCAGCGGGGGGGGAGACCCAGTACTTC.

This chain links TRBV7-2 with TRBJ2-1; 12 bases line up with TRBD2. Germline trimming cut 4 bases from V and 5 bases from J; bases unmatched to any gene: 6. This CDR3 spans 16 amino acids. Germline values: CDR1 SGHTA, CDR2 FQGNSA. The CDR3 coding sequence is TGTGCCAGCAGCTGGACTAGCGGGAAAACAAACAATGAGCAGTTCTTC. This gives the protein CASSWTSGKTNNEQFF.

V and J are TRBV7-6 and TRBJ1-4; TRBD1 aligns across 10 bases. V lost 1 base to trimming and J lost 6 bases; unmatched junction nucleotides: 2. CDR1 is SGHVS, CDR2 FNYEAQ, per germline. CDR3 size: 15 residues. CDR3 loop: CASSLGGTGDEKLFF. DNA for the CDR3: TGTGCCAGCAGCTTAGGCGGGACAGGGGATGAAAAACTGTTTTTT.

The chain links TRBV5-4 to TRBJ2-1, with D perhaps being TRBD1 or TRBD2 (5 bases each). Trimming pared 3 bases from V and 9 bases from J, leaving 19 bases between. There are 15 residues in the CDR3. Germline assignment: CDR1 SGHNT and CDR2 YYREEE (reference sequence). In nucleotides, the CDR3 is TGTGCCAGCAGCTGGGACGGATCCAGGGTGGGTGAGCAGTTCTTC. It specifies CASSWDGSRVGEQFF.

Worth noting for this clone: The sample has other DNA sequences that encode this CDR3 too. The genes are TRBV13 and TRBJ2-2; 13 bases fit TRBD2. Per germline, CDR1 PRHDT and CDR2 FYEKMQ (reference sequence). Trimming at V came to 5 bases and at J to 1 base, leaving 13 bases not matched to a gene. The CDR3 covers 20 residues. The CDR3 DNA follows: TGTGCCAGCAGCCTTCCGGGACTAGCGGGACTGAATGTGAACACCGGGGAGCTGTTTTTT. It codes for CASSLPGLAGLNVNTGELFF. The complete variable domain, with remaining parts taken from reference TRBV13 and TRBJ2-2, reads AAGVIQSPRHLIKEKRETATLKCYPIPRHDTVYWYQQGPGQDPQFLISFYEKMQSDKGSIPDRFSAQQFSDYHSELNMSSLELGDSALYFCASSLPGLAGLNVNTGELFFGEGSRLTVL.

This clone showed up just once. The V gene is TRBV28, the J gene TRBJ1-1, with D possibly being TRBD1 (6 bases). The V gene's germline CDR1 is MDHEN and CDR2 SYDVKM. Trimming shortened V by 7 bases and J by 2 bases, and 14 bases separated the two germline ends. CDR3 size: 14 residues. This CDR3 is CASKNTGINTEAFF. CDR3 in DNA: TGTGCCAGCAAAAACACAGGGATCAACACTGAAGCTTTCTTT. Looking up the rest from reference TRBV28 and TRBJ1-1 gives the full variable domain: DVKVTQSSRYLVKRTGEKVFLECVQDMDHENMFWYRQDPGLGLRLIYFSYDVKMKEKGDIPEGYSVSREKKERFSLILESASTNQTSMYLCASKNTGINTEAFFGQGTRLTVV.

V and J are TRBV5-6 and TRBJ2-7, with a tentative D call TRBD1 (6 bases). Germline CDR1 is SGHDT and CDR2 is YYEEEE. The CDR3 has 15 amino acids. The ends were cut back, 4 bases at V and 2 bases at J, with 16 bases in the middle. CDR3 sequence: CASSGGPSLPYEQYF. The CDR3 DNA follows: TGTGCCAGCAGCGGGGGCCCTTCATTGCCCTACGAGCAGTACTTC.

The V gene is TRBV11-3, the J gene TRBJ2-7; 12 bases match TRBD2. Trimming at V came to 1 base and at J to 3 bases, leaving 10 bases not matched to a gene. The CDR3 runs 18 residues. CDR1 and CDR2 (germline): SGHNT, YENEEA. The CDR3 region is CASSLVSLAGGPRYEQYF. The CDR3 DNA reads TGTGCCAGCAGCTTAGTTTCCCTAGCGGGAGGGCCGCGCTACGAGCAGTACTTC.

This chain uses TRBV18 with TRBJ1-4; D remains ambiguous. Deletions cut 6 bases from V and 0 bases from J, with 11 bases between. CDR3 length: 15 residues. Per the germline V gene, CDR1 is KGHSH and CDR2 is LQKENI. The CDR3 here is CASSVEYATNEKLFF. CDR3 in DNA: TGTGCCAGCTCGGTCGAGTACGCAACTAATGAAAAACTGTTTTTT.